The 23 T cell receptor beta chains below all came from one sample that was sequenced in a study of T cell clonotyping in hematopoietic cell transplantation (dated by TCRdb to about 2021). Library preparation used the immunoSEQ multiplex PCR assay. Imported from immuneACCESS, the table was reduced by TCRdb to in-frame sequences with V and J called. These copies leave out some clones; in studies compared against another copy, an unresolved V gene accounts for under half, and the cause of the remainder is not known. This sample lists about 17,000 clones; around nine tenths were detected once. The top ten constitute 5% to 6.5% of the sample. The sequencing input was peripheral blood mononuclear cells. The receptors were gathered from a man in his forties in good health. Some clones in this sample may be carry-over from other donors' samples.

The chain has TRBV5-4 and TRBJ2-5; 10 bases agree with TRBD2. The CDR3 extends over 15 amino acids. Looked up from germline, CDR1 is SGHNT and CDR2 is YYREEE (reference sequence). V lost 0 bases and J lost 4; bases outside the gene matches: 3. The DNA for the CDR3 is TGTGCCAGCAGCTTGGGACTAGCGGGCGGAGAGACCCAGTACTTC. Its protein is CASSLGLAGGETQYF.

A single count supports this clone. The rearrangement uses TRBV19 and TRBJ2-7; the D is unclear. The V end lost 2 bases, the J end lost 5 bases, and 16 bases lay between the germline ends. From germline, CDR1 is LNHDA and CDR2 SQIVND (reference sequence). The CDR3 covers 15 residues. The CDR3 DNA is TGTGCCAGTAGTATACGGGTGGCGGCGATCAACGAGCAGTACTTC. Its protein is CASSIRVAAINEQYF.

V is TRBV9 and J is TRBJ2-5, with D maybe TRBD1 (6 bases). This CDR3 spans 13 amino acids. Trimming removed 3 bases at V and 7 bases at J, with 13 bases between. Per the germline V gene, CDR1 is SGDLS and CDR2 is YYNGEE. This chain's CDR3 is CASSDTRGRTQYF. As DNA, the CDR3 is TGTGCCAGCAGCGACACCAGGGGACGGACCCAGTACTTC.

The chain joins TRBV5-6 to TRBJ1-2; TRBD1 aligns across 8 bases. V shed 4 bases, J shed 4 bases, and the junction held 9 bases outside the gene matches. The CDR3 is 15 amino acids. Germline assignment: CDR1 SGHDT and CDR2 YYEEEE. CDR3 in amino acids: CASSPLTGVVYGYTF. The CDR3 DNA follows: TGTGCCAGCAGCCCGCTGACAGGGGTGGTCTATGGCTACACCTTC.

This chain links TRBV4-3 with TRBJ1-5; TRBD1 matches 7 bases. CDR1 and CDR2 (germline): LGHNA, YSLEER. V was pared by 0 bases and J by 6 bases, with 8 bases of the junction left unmatched. The CDR3 loop spans 16 amino acids. CDR3 sequence (DNA): TGCGCCAGCAGCCAAGATCGAGGGGACAGTACTCAGCCCCAGCATTTT. This translates into CASSQDRGDSTQPQHF.

The rearrangement uses TRBV6-7 and TRBJ1-5; no firm D call. TRBV6-7 is an ORF, with its function uncertain. The length of the CDR3 is 15 residues. V was clipped by 4 bases and J by 0 bases, with 10 bases between them. Here the CDR3 DNA reads TGTGCCAGCAGTTTCCCCAACAGTAGCAATCAGCCCCAGCATTTT. Protein product: CASSFPNSSNQPQHF.

The CDR3 nucleotides read TGTGCCAGTAGTCCCGGGACGGCAGGAAGGGAGCAGTACTTC. It translates to CASSPGTAGREQYF. The chain joins TRBV19 to TRBJ2-7, with D perhaps given as TRBD1 or TRBD2 (5 bases each). Trimming pared 5 bases from V and 7 bases from J, leaving 18 bases between. This CDR3 region has 14 residues. Germline CDR1 LNHDA, CDR2 SQIVND (reference sequence).

The chain employs TRBV7-8 and TRBJ2-5; 7 bases are a match to TRBD2. The ends lost 3 bases at V and 5 bases at J; junction bases unmatched: 3. Germline V gene data show CDR1 as SGHVS and CDR2 as FQNEAQ. CDR3 length: 13 residues. The CDR3 nucleotides read TGTGCCAGCAGCTTTGGGGGAGGGGAGACCCAGTACTTC. Translating gives CASSFGGGETQYF.

This clone has only one observation. The chain couples TRBV7-2 to TRBJ2-3; 7 bases line up with TRBD2. This CDR3 is 15 amino acids long. Germline CDR1 SGHTA, CDR2 FQGNSA. Trimming cost V 4 bases and J 0 bases; bases outside gene matches: 4. The CDR3 DNA reads as TGTGCCAGCAGCTCCCAGGGAGGGAGCACAGATACGCAGTATTTT. Translation gives CASSSQGGSTDTQYF.

The V gene is TRBV2, the J gene TRBJ2-7; no clear D gene. In germline, CDR1 is SNHLY, CDR2 FYNNEI. This CDR3 comprises 13 residues. Trimming shortened V by 6 bases and J by 2 bases, and 11 bases separated the two germline ends. The CDR3 DNA reads TGTGCCAGCAGCCCTGAACTAACCTACGAGCAGTACTTC. It codes for CASSPELTYEQYF.

The J gene is TRBJ2-7, the V gene TRBV4-3, with 8 bases fitting TRBD1. This CDR3 has 17 amino acids. Germline V gene data show CDR1 as LGHNA and CDR2 as YSLEER. V lost 1 base to trimming and J lost 5 bases; unmatched junction nucleotides: 13. This CDR3 is CASSQGTGSRGEDEQYF. In DNA form, the CDR3 reads TGCGCCAGCAGCCAAGGGACAGGGTCTCGAGGTGAGGACGAGCAGTACTTC.

This chain links TRBV19 with TRBJ2-2; TRBD2 might be the D (5 bases). There are 15 residues in the CDR3. The V gene lost 3 bases and the J gene lost 8 bases, with 16 bases spanning the gap. In germline, CDR1 is LNHDA, CDR2 SQIVND (reference sequence). The CDR3, as DNA: TGTGCCAGTAGTATTCCCCGGACTTCTCTTGGGGAGCTGTTTTTT. It translates to CASSIPRTSLGELFF.

This clone was seen a single time. The rearrangement uses TRBV25-1 and TRBJ1-1; D is perhaps TRBD1 (5 bases). The CDR3 sequence is 15 residues long. V was shortened by 2 bases and J by 1 base, with 11 bases between the two germline ends. Germline CDR1 is MGHDK and CDR2 is SYGVNS. In DNA, the CDR3 is TGTGCCAGCAGTGAAGCGCGGGGGGAGAACACTGAAGCTTTCTTT. Translating it yields CASSEARGENTEAFF.

The CDR3 region is CASSWTSGTDTQYF. In nucleotides, the CDR3 is TGTGCCAGCAGCTGGACTAGCGGCACAGATACGCAGTATTTT. The J gene is TRBJ2-3, the V gene TRBV7-3, with 9 bases identical to TRBD2. The V gene end was trimmed by 4 bases and the J gene end by 1 base; junction bases not matched to a gene: 0. The CDR3 is 14 amino acids. The germline CDR1 and CDR2 sequences are SGHTA and FQGTGA.

V usage is TRBV6-6 and J usage is TRBJ1-2; D may be TRBD1 (6 bases). Trimming stripped 8 bases from V and 4 bases from J, with 20 bases between. CDR3 length equals 15 residues. Germline V gives CDR1 MNHNY, CDR2 SVGAGI (reference sequence). The chain's CDR3 is CASAGGGLSTYGYTF. In DNA form, the CDR3 reads TGTGCCAGCGCCGGCGGGGGCCTAAGTACCTATGGCTACACCTTC.

The chain combines TRBV4-1 with TRBJ2-1, with 8 bases that match TRBD1. CDR1 and CDR2 (germline): MGHRA, YSYEKL. The length of the CDR3 is 14 residues. V trimming: 4 bases; J trimming: 3 bases; junction bases outside the gene matches: 2. CDR3 bases: TGCGCCAGCAGCCCGGGACAGGACTACAATGAGCAGTTCTTC. The encoded protein is CASSPGQDYNEQFF.

The chain couples TRBV5-4 to TRBJ2-5; TRBD2 matches at 7 bases. The J segment lost 4 bases and the V segment lost 2 bases, leaving 5 bases of the junction unmatched. CDR1 and CDR2 from the germline V gene are SGHNT and YYREEE (reference sequence). The CDR3 is 14 residues long. The DNA of the CDR3 is TGTGCCAGCAGCTTCGGACTAGAGCTAGAGACCCAGTACTTC. This encodes CASSFGLELETQYF.

V is TRBV10-3 and J is TRBJ2-3; 8 nucleotides line up with TRBD2. With V trimmed by 5 bases and J by 7 bases, 5 bases remained unmatched. CDR3 size: 13 residues. Per the germline V gene, CDR1 is ENHRY and CDR2 is SYGVKD. DNA for the CDR3: TGTGCCATCAGTCCCAGCGGGGGACATACGCAGTATTTT. Protein sequence: CAISPSGGHTQYF.

J is TRBJ1-1 and V is TRBV19; D unresolved. The germline CDR1 and CDR2 sequences are LNHDA and SQIVND (reference sequence). Deletions cut 5 bases from V and 0 bases from J, with 10 bases between. The CDR3 loop spans 14 amino acids. CDR3 loop: CASSETTLNTEAFF. The CDR3 DNA sequence: TGTGCCAGTAGTGAGACGACGTTGAACACTGAAGCTTTCTTT.

This rearrangement joins TRBV10-3 to TRBJ2-7; D is undetermined. The ends were cut back, 3 bases at V and 3 bases at J, with 9 bases in the middle. The CDR3 sequence is 13 residues long. Germline V gene data show CDR1 as ENHRY and CDR2 as SYGVKD. The CDR3 bases are TGTGCCATCAGTGACCAGGAAGACTACGAGCAGTACTTC. This translates into CAISDQEDYEQYF.

This CDR3 reads CASSYSGYSYNSPLHF. CDR3 nucleotide sequence: TGTGCCAGCAGTTACTCGGGTTACTCCTATAATTCACCCCTCCACTTT. The rearrangement joins TRBV6-5 to TRBJ1-6; D not resolved. Per germline, CDR1 MNHEY and CDR2 SVGAGI. This CDR3 has 16 residues. V was pared by 0 bases and J by 0 bases, with 6 bases between.

Of note for this clone: The CDR3 carries no conserved terminal phenylalanine or tryptophan, so it likely arises from a read error. It is unclear where the CDR3 begins or ends on the DNA, so no DNA is shown, and the CDR3 is as TCRdb lists it. This chain joins TRBV5-6 and TRBJ2-4; the table's TRBD1 call for D was not verified on the DNA. The CDR3 adds up to 9 amino acids, both ends counted. The germline CDR1 and CDR2 sequences are SGHDT and YYEEEE. This chain's CDR3 is CASSPYTTK.

The V call is TRBV6-5, the J call TRBJ1-3; D gene uncertain. Germline V gene sequence: CDR1 MNHEY, CDR2 SVGAGI. The CDR3 length is 14 residues. Trimming pared 7 bases from V and 2 bases from J, leaving 12 bases between. CDR3 loop: CASTREQTGNTIYF. CDR3 sequence (DNA): TGTGCCAGCACCCGCGAGCAGACTGGAAACACCATATATTTT.